These 18 T cell receptor beta chains were all obtained from the same sample, sequenced in a study of T cell responses to AZD1222 COVID-19 vaccine. Some clones are missing from TCRdb's copy, which holds only in-frame ones; the method was immunoSEQ multiplex PCR. Altogether approximately 140,000 clones are present, around 83% being singletons, with the ten largest covering roughly 4.3%. The source was peripheral blood, collected on day 0 of MenACWY control vaccination. These receptors came from an adult in good health.

The CDR3 sequence: CATSETPNGGNQPQHF. The DNA of the CDR3 is TGTGCCACCTCGGAGACACCCAATGGGGGCAATCAGCCCCAGCATTTT. The chain recombines TRBV24-1 with TRBJ1-5; D gene unclear. CDR3 length equals 16 residues. The ends were cut back, 9 bases at V and 2 bases at J, with 19 bases in the middle. Germline CDR1 is KGHDR and CDR2 is SFDVKD.

This clone appeared a few times. This chain connects TRBV19 to TRBJ1-1, with D possibly matching TRBD1 (6 bases). Germline V gene data show CDR1 as LNHDA and CDR2 as SQIVND (reference sequence). The germline V and J ends were trimmed by 3 bases and 1 base, with 12 bases remaining between them. The CDR3 has 15 amino acids. The CDR3 DNA follows: TGTGCCAGTAGTATCCCGGGACACGCGAACACTGAAGCTTTCTTT. Translating gives CASSIPGHANTEAFF. The whole variable domain, filled in from reference TRBV19 and TRBJ1-1, reads DGGITQSPKYLFRKEGQNVTLSCEQNLNHDAMYWYRQDPGQGLRLIYYSQIVNDFQKGDIAEGYSVSREKKESFPLTVTSAQKNPTAFYLCASSIPGHANTEAFFGQGTRLTVV.

This chain uses TRBV2 with TRBJ1-5; D is perhaps TRBD1 (6 bases). There are 15 residues in the CDR3. Germline CDR1 SNHLY, CDR2 FYNNEI. Trimming pared 6 bases from V and 6 bases from J, leaving 18 bases between. Written as DNA, the CDR3 is TGTGCCAGCAGAGCCAAGGGACACGGTGGTCAGCCCCAGCATTTT. Translating it yields CASRAKGHGGQPQHF.

This chain connects TRBV19 to TRBJ1-5, with D possibly matching TRBD1 (6 bases). Deletions cut 3 bases from V and 5 bases from J, with 17 bases between. Germline assignment: CDR1 LNHDA and CDR2 SQIVND (reference sequence). This CDR3 region has 16 residues. The CDR3 region is CASSISGADVHQPQHF. The CDR3 DNA follows: TGTGCCAGTAGTATTTCGGGGGCGGATGTTCATCAGCCCCAGCATTTT.

The chain links TRBV6-5 to TRBJ1-1; D is unclear. The CDR3 has 13 residues. The V gene lost 0 bases and the J gene lost 10 bases, with 12 bases spanning the gap. Germline CDR1 is MNHEY and CDR2 is SVGAGI. The CDR3 coding sequence is TGTGCCAGCAGTTACTCGTCGGCTAAGTCAGCTTTCTTT. It translates to CASSYSSAKSAFF.

The chain carries TRBV6-2 or TRBV6-3 and TRBJ1-1, with D tentatively TRBD1 (6 bases). The CDR3 extends over 15 amino acids. The V gene lost 6 bases and the J gene lost 4 bases, with 18 bases spanning the gap. Germline values: CDR1 MNHEY, CDR2 SVGEGT. For the CDR3, the DNA is TGTGCCAGCAGCGAAACAGGGTATGACGGCACTGAAGCTTTCTTT. The encoded protein is CASSETGYDGTEAFF.

The rearrangement links TRBV10-1 to TRBJ2-7; TRBD2 aligns across 12 bases. CDR1 and CDR2 (germline): WNHNN, SYGVQD (reference sequence). The V segment lost 0 bases and the J segment 0 bases; nucleotides outside the gene matches: 12. The CDR3 is 20 amino acids. The CDR3, as DNA: TGCGCCAGCAGTGAGTCAGGGACTAGCGGGCCCCGCTACCCCTCCTACGAGCAGTACGTC. Amino acid sequence: CASSESGTSGPRYPSYEQYV.

V gene TRBV30 combines with J gene TRBJ1-6, with D unresolved. The length of the CDR3 is 14 residues. The V gene lost 3 bases and the J gene lost 5 bases, with 11 bases spanning the gap. Germline CDR1 and CDR2: GTSNPN and SVGIG (reference sequence). CDR3 sequence (DNA): TGTGCCTGGAGACGGTCAGCAGATAATTCACCCCTCCACTTT. Encoded protein: CAWRRSADNSPLHF.

The J gene is TRBJ2-2, the V gene TRBV10-1, with 8 bases fitting TRBD1. Germline V gives CDR1 WNHNN, CDR2 SYGVQD (reference sequence). V lost 6 bases to trimming and J lost 1 base; unmatched junction nucleotides: 4. The CDR3 is made up of 15 amino acids. CDR3: CASSAGTGNTGELFF. The CDR3 nucleotides are TGCGCCAGCAGCGCCGGGACAGGGAACACCGGGGAGCTGTTTTTT.

The V call is TRBV4-1, the J call TRBJ1-5, with a tentative D call TRBD1 (5 bases). Trimming removed 6 bases at V and 1 base at J, with 13 bases between. The CDR3 is made up of 15 amino acids. Germline V CDR1 and CDR2: MGHRA, YSYEKL. DNA for the CDR3: TGCGCCAGCAGACCCTGGGGACGGAGCAATCAGCCCCAGCATTTT. Translation: CASRPWGRSNQPQHF.

The V gene is TRBV28, the J gene TRBJ1-2; the D gene is possibly TRBD1 (5 bases). This CDR3 is 13 amino acids long. Germline V CDR1 and CDR2: MDHEN, SYDVKM. Trimming stripped 5 bases from V and 1 base from J, with 8 bases between. CDR3 in DNA: TGTGCCAGCAGTCGCGACAGTAACTATGGCTACACCTTC. Translated: CASSRDSNYGYTF.

The chain joins TRBV6-5 to TRBJ1-3, with 7 bases matching TRBD1. J gave up 0 bases and V 5 bases, and 4 bases lay outside the gene matches. Germline CDR1 and CDR2: MNHEY and SVGAGI. This CDR3 has 15 residues. The CDR3 region has the DNA TGTGCCAGCAGTCCGGACAGGCGCTCTGGAAACACCATATATTTT. It codes for CASSPDRRSGNTIYF.

The gene calls are TRBV18 and TRBJ1-1, with D unresolved. V gave up 4 bases and J gave up 6 bases, with 12 bases separating them. This CDR3 has 13 amino acids. Germline V gene sequence: CDR1 KGHSH, CDR2 LQKENI. The CDR3: CASSLGDRAEAFF. For the CDR3, the DNA is TGTGCCAGCTCACTTGGGGATCGGGCTGAAGCTTTCTTT. Supplemented by reference TRBV18 and TRBJ1-1, the full variable domain reads NAGVMQNPRHLVRRRGQEARLRCSPMKGHSHVYWYRQLPEEGLKFMVYLQKENIIDESGMPKERFSAEFPKEGPSILRIQQVVRGDSAAYFCASSLGDRAEAFFGQGTRLTVV.

The chain carries TRBV7-8 and TRBJ2-3; tentative D call: TRBD1 (5 bases). The CDR3 spans 14 residues. V lost 0 bases, J lost 6 bases, and 10 bases lay in between. Germline V lookup: CDR1 SGHVS, CDR2 FQNEAQ. The CDR3 DNA is TGTGCCAGCAGCTTAGCCCGACAGAGGGATACGCAGTATTTT. This translates into CASSLARQRDTQYF.

V is TRBV7-2 and J is TRBJ2-2, with D maybe TRBD1 (5 bases). Germline CDR1 and CDR2: SGHTA and FQGNSA. The CDR3 has 14 residues. With 1 base removed from V and 5 bases from J, the gap between germline ends came to 8 bases. The CDR3 DNA reads as TGTGCCAGCAGCTTAGGACAGTGGACCGGGGAGCTGTTTTTT. It translates to CASSLGQWTGELFF.

This clone occurred a few times. V usage is TRBV6-1 and J usage is TRBJ2-1; 9 nucleotides agree with TRBD1. The length of the CDR3 is 15 residues. J lost 5 bases, V lost 5 bases, and 7 bases had no gene match. Germline V gene lookup returns CDR1 MNHNS and CDR2 SASEGT. The CDR3 loop is CASSNTGTGNNEQFF. CDR3 coding DNA: TGTGCCAGCAGTAACACCGGGACAGGGAACAATGAGCAGTTCTTC.

J is TRBJ1-4 and V is TRBV7-4; TRBD1 agrees at 7 bases. This CDR3 has 13 residues. Looked up from germline, CDR1 is SGHVT and CDR2 is SQSDAQ. Trimming cost V 6 bases and J 6 bases; bases outside gene matches: 4. CDR3 sequence: CASSLDRDEKLFF. CDR3 nucleotides: TGTGCCAGCAGTCTCGACAGGGATGAAAAACTGTTTTTT. Full variable domain (remainder filled in from reference TRBV7-4 and TRBJ1-4): GAGVSQSPRYKVAKRGRDVALRCDSISGHVTLYWYRQTLGQGSEVLTYSQSDAQRDKSGRPSGRFSAERPERSVSTLKIQRTEQGDSAVYLCASSLDRDEKLFFGSGTQLSVL.

V gene TRBV3-1 (or the pseudogene TRBV3-2) combines with J gene TRBJ1-3, with D maybe TRBD1 (6 bases). Trimming left V 1 base short and J 0 bases short, with 19 bases between. The germline CDR1 and CDR2 sequences are LGHDT and YNNKEL (reference sequence). The CDR3 is made up of 19 amino acids. The DNA of the CDR3 is TGTGCCAGCAGCCAAGTTCTGAGGGGGGGTTCCCACTCTGGAAACACCATATATTTT. Translating gives CASSQVLRGGSHSGNTIYF.